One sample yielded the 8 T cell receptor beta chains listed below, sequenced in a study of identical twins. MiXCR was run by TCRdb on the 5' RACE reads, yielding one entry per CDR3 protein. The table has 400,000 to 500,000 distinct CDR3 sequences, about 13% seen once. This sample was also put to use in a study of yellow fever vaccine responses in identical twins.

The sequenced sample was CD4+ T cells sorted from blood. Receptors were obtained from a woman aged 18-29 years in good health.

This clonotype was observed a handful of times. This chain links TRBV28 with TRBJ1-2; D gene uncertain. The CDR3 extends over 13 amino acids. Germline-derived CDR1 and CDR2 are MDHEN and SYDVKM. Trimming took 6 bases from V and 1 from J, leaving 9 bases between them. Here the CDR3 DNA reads TGTGCCAGCAGCCGAGTGATTAACTATGGCTACACCTTC. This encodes CASSRVINYGYTF.

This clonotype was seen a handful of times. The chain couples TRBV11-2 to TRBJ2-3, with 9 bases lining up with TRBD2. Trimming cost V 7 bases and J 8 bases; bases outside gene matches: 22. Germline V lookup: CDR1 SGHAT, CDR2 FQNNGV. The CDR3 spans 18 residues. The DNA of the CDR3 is TGTGCCAGCAAATCCGTAGTGGGACTAGCAGGGAGGTCCGGTACGCAGTATTTT. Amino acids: CASKSVVGLAGRSGTQYF.

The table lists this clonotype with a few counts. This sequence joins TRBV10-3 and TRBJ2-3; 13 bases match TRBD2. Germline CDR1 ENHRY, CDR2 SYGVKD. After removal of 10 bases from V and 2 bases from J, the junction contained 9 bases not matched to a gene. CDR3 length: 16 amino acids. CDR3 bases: TGTGCCACCGCAGGACTAGCGGGAGACCCCACAGATACGCAGTATTTT. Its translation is CATAGLAGDPTDTQYF.

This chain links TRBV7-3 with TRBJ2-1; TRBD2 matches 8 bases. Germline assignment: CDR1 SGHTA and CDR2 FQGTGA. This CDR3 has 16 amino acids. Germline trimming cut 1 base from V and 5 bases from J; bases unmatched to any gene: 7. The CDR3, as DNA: TGTGCCAGCAGCTTAAGGAATGCGGGGGGCAACAATGAGCAGTTCTTC. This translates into CASSLRNAGGNNEQFF.

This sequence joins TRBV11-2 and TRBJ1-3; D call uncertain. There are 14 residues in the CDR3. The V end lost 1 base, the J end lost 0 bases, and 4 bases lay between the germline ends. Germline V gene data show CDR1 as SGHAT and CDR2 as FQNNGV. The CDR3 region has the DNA TGTGCCAGCAGCTTAGCGGACTCTGGAAACACCATATATTTT. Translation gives CASSLADSGNTIYF.

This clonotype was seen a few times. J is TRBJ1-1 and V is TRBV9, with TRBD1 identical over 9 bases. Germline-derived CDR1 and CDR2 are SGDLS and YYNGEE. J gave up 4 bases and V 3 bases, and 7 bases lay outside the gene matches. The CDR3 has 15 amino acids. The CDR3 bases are TGTGCCAGCAGCGCAGCACAGGGGGCTGTCACTGAAGCTTTCTTT. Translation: CASSAAQGAVTEAFF.

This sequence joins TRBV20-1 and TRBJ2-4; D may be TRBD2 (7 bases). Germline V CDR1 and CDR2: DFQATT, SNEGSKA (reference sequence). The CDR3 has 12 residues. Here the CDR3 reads CSRTEGGDIQYF. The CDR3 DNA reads TGCAGCAGGACCGAAGGGGGGGACATTCAGTACTTC.

The CDR3 loop reads CASSQASGLEQYF. CDR3 in DNA: TGTGCCAGCAGCCAAGCGAGTGGGCTCGAGCAGTACTTC. The V and J genes are TRBV14 and TRBJ2-7; D remains unclear. Germline V gene sequence: CDR1 SGHDN, CDR2 FVKESK. CDR3 length: 13 amino acids. V dropped 1 base and J dropped 6 bases, with 10 bases sitting between them.